These T cell receptor beta chains were read from a single sample in a study of blood T cell repertoires in COVID-19. Assay used: immunoSEQ multiplex PCR; TCRdb lists only in-frame clones, some missing. The sample includes 200,000 to 250,000 clones, around 87% seen only once; the top ten take around 9.6%. The specimen was peripheral blood. The receptor set was obtained from a woman between 50 and 59 years old with COVID-19, enrolled during active disease. CDR3s include the opening cysteine and the closing phenylalanine or tryptophan. The order of the fields is V gene, clone size, D gene, CDR3 length, J gene, CDR3 protein, CDR3 DNA. A D gene is named only where the DNA matches it firmly. Not all rows give a size; the values are once, few, many and, for expanded clones, a class.

TRBV5-4	once	NA	14	TRBJ2-3	CASSLGLGTDTQYF	TGTGCCAGCAGCTTGGGGTTAGGCACAGATACGCAGTATTTT
TRBV5-1	NA	TRBD2	15	TRBJ2-3	CASSLASGFTDTQYF	TGCGCCAGCAGCTTGGCTAGCGGTTTCACAGATACGCAGTATTTT
TRBV12-3/TRBV12-4	NA	NA	13	TRBJ1-2	CASTPSTAGGYTF	TGTGCCAGCACCCCCTCGACCGCGGGTGGCTACACCTTC
TRBV7-2	few	TRBD1	13	TRBJ1-1	CASSLAGQVPAFF	TGTGCCAGCAGCTTAGCGGGACAGGTGCCGGCTTTCTTT
TRBV28	NA	NA	17	TRBJ1-5	CASSFGGAGGSNQPQHF	TGTGCCAGCAGTTTTGGGGGGGCAGGTGGGAGCAATCAGCCCCAGCATTTT
TRBV3-1/TRBV3-2	NA	NA	12	TRBJ1-5	CASSQGEQPQHF	TGTGCCAGCAGCCAAGGGGAGCAGCCCCAGCATTTT
TRBV18	NA	TRBD2	15	TRBJ2-3	CASSPQRGGTDTQYF	TGTGCCAGCTCACCACAGCGGGGGGGAACAGATACGCAGTATTTT
TRBV21-1	NA	NA	17	TRBJ1-1	CASSKRLPGQTTTEAFF	TGTGCCAGCAGCAAACGACTACCGGGACAAACGACCACTGAAGCTTTCTTT
TRBV5-4	NA	NA	14	TRBJ1-1	CASSPVTEGTEAFF	TGTGCCAGCAGCCCGGTAACAGAAGGAACTGAAGCTTTCTTT
TRBV11-2	NA	TRBD1	14	TRBJ1-2	CASSPVGQGYGYTF	TGTGCCAGCAGCCCCGTGGGACAGGGGTACGGCTACACCTTC
TRBV3-1/TRBV3-2	NA	TRBD2	18	TRBJ2-2	CASSQVVSKRGGPGELFF	TGTGCCAGCAGCCAAGTCGTGTCAAAGCGGGGGGGCCCCGGGGAGCTGTTTTTT
TRBV11-2	NA	TRBD1	16	TRBJ2-6	CASSPQGYAGANVLTF	TGTGCCAGCAGCCCACAGGGGTATGCTGGGGCCAACGTCCTGACTTTC
TRBV19	NA	NA	14	TRBJ1-5	CASSIDSSNQPQHF	TGTGCCAGTAGTATCGACAGCAGCAATCAGCCCCAGCATTTT
TRBV11-2	NA	TRBD1	16	TRBJ2-1	CASSRRDRGRNNEQFF	TGTGCCAGCAGTCGTAGGGACAGGGGGAGAAACAATGAGCAGTTCTTC
TRBV28	NA	TRBD1	16	TRBJ2-5	CASSLAGGLGQETQYF	TGTGCCAGCAGTTTAGCAGGGGGCCTGGGGCAAGAGACCCAGTACTTC
TRBV7-6	NA	NA	16	TRBJ1-5	CASSPQSGNSNQPQHF	TGTGCCAGCAGCCCCCAATCGGGTAATAGCAATCAGCCCCAGCATTTT
TRBV5-4	NA	TRBD2	16	TRBJ2-2	CASSLGASGPTGELFF	TGTGCCAGCAGCTTGGGGGCTAGCGGACCCACCGGGGAGCTGTTTTTT
TRBV6-1	NA	NA	18	TRBJ1-5	CASSESLRGAAGNQPQHF	TGTGCCAGCAGTGAAAGTTTACGGGGGGCGGCTGGCAATCAGCCCCAGCATTTT
TRBV12-3/TRBV12-4	NA	NA	13	TRBJ2-5	CASTWTLPGAQYF	TGTGCCAGCACATGGACCCTGCCGGGGGCCCAGTACTTC
TRBV18	once	TRBD1	15	TRBJ2-3	CASSPGQGFADTQYF	TGTGCCAGCTCACCGGGACAGGGGTTCGCAGATACGCAGTATTTT
TRBV7-2	NA	NA	14	TRBJ1-2	CASSRDFKNYGYTF	TGTGCCAGCAGCCGGGACTTTAAAAACTATGGCTACACCTTC
TRBV5-5	NA	NA	16	TRBJ1-1	CASSLGFLDRNTEAFF	TGTGCCAGCAGCTTGGGATTCCTGGACAGGAACACTGAAGCTTTCTTT
TRBV27	NA	TRBD1	14	TRBJ2-5	CASSLNRGVETQYF	TGTGCCAGCAGTCTCAACAGGGGGGTAGAGACCCAGTACTTC
TRBV28	NA	NA	13	TRBJ1-2	CASTPEDSYGYTF	TGTGCCAGCACCCCCGAGGACAGCTATGGCTACACCTTC
TRBV28	NA	TRBD1	15	TRBJ1-5	CASSFQVGQNQPQHF	TGTGCCAGCAGCTTCCAGGTGGGACAGAATCAGCCCCAGCATTTT
TRBV4-3	NA	NA	15	TRBJ2-1	CASSQEFGAYNEQFF	TGCGCCAGCAGCCAGGAGTTTGGCGCCTACAATGAGCAGTTCTTC
TRBV30	NA	NA	13	TRBJ2-5	CAWSPGVRETQYF	TGTGCCTGGAGTCCAGGGGTACGGGAGACCCAGTACTTC
TRBV5-8	NA	NA	15	TRBJ2-3	CASSLGQGSTDTQYF	TGTGCCAGCAGCTTGGGTCAGGGGAGCACAGATACGCAGTATTTT
TRBV5-1	few	TRBD1	13	TRBJ1-2	CASSLGQGDGYTF	TGCGCCAGCAGCTTGGGACAGGGGGATGGCTACACCTTC
TRBV3-1/TRBV3-2	NA	TRBD1	15	TRBJ1-2	CASSQDGRGSYGYTF	TGTGCCAGCAGCCAAGATGGCAGGGGGAGCTATGGCTACACCTTC
TRBV7-6	NA	NA	15	TRBJ1-1	CASSTRGPGGTEAFF	TGTGCCAGCAGCACCAGGGGTCCCGGTGGCACTGAAGCTTTCTTT
TRBV29-1	NA	NA	14	TRBJ1-1	CSVLDIPGGTEAFF	TGCAGCGTTTTGGACATTCCGGGGGGGACTGAAGCTTTCTTT
TRBV28	NA	NA	12	TRBJ2-5	CASSFSSGTQYF	TGTGCCAGCAGTTTCTCTTCCGGGACCCAGTACTTC
TRBV30	NA	NA	13	TRBJ1-6	CAVTADYNSPLHF	TGTGCCGTGACAGCTGACTATAATTCACCCCTCCACTTT
TRBV5-1	few	TRBD2	18	TRBJ2-1	CASRPGLAGGTAYNEQFF	TGCGCCAGCAGGCCCGGACTAGCGGGGGGGACGGCCTACAATGAGCAGTTCTTC
TRBV19	once	TRBD1	12	TRBJ2-7	CASSPGTDEQYF	TGTGCCAGTAGTCCGGGGACAGACGAGCAGTACTTC
TRBV28	NA	NA	16	TRBJ2-1	CASSMTGPNSNGEQFF	TGTGCCAGCAGCATGACAGGACCCAACAGTAATGGTGAGCAGTTCTTC
TRBV11-2	NA	TRBD2	14	TRBJ2-5	CASSWGGRQETQYF	TGTGCCAGCAGCTGGGGAGGGCGGCAAGAGACCCAGTACTTC
TRBV4-1	NA	NA	12	TRBJ1-5	CASSQDSGPQHF	TGCGCCAGCAGCCAGGACTCCGGGCCCCAGCATTTT
TRBV7-8	NA	TRBD2	14	TRBJ2-5	CASSGRGAKETQYF	TGTGCCAGCAGCGGGCGGGGGGCCAAAGAGACCCAGTACTTC
TRBV28	NA	TRBD1	11	TRBJ1-1	CASHRDREAFF	TGTGCCAGTCACCGGGACAGGGAAGCTTTCTTT